This is a list of T cell receptor beta chains from one sample in a study of PD-1 blockade in classical Hodgkin lymphoma. Here immunoSEQ multiplex PCR was the method, and the copy in TCRdb shows in-frame clones only, minus some. The table shows some 16,000 clones, with about 80% occurring only once. Sequencing was performed on peripheral blood mononuclear cells (PBMCs), taken before the second cycle of nivolumab. The receptor set was obtained from a human donor with classical Hodgkin lymphoma. The CDR3 runs from the conserved cysteine through the conserved F or W. D genes are given only for firm matches. Where a row states a size, it is once, few, many or the class of an expanded clone; other rows omit it.

TGTGCCAGCAGCTTAGTTATAGGGGGGGGCTACGAGCAGTACTTC,CASSLVIGGGYEQYF,-,TRBJ2-7,TRBV7-8,-
TGTGCCAGCAGCCCCGAGACAGGGCCGAACACCGGGGAGCTGTTTTTT,CASSPETGPNTGELFF,TRBD1,TRBJ2-2,TRBV7-3,-
TGTGCCAGCAGTGATAGGGACGGACCGAGTGGGTACTATGGCTACACCTTC,CASSDRDGPSGYYGYTF,-,TRBJ1-2,TRBV5-6,-
TGTGCCAGCAGCCAAGGACCAGGGGACTACGAGCAGTACTTC,CASSQGPGDYEQYF,-,TRBJ2-7,TRBV7-7,-
TGTGCCAGCAGACCGGGGACTAGTGGGGGAGATACGCAGTATTTT,CASRPGTSGGDTQYF,TRBD2,TRBJ2-3,TRBV6-4,-
TGTGCCAGCAGTTTATCGGCGGACAGGTATAGCAATCAGCCCCAGCATTTT,CASSLSADRYSNQPQHF,TRBD1,TRBJ1-5,TRBV28,few
TGCGCCAGCAGTCGCGGGGGGCAAAATTCACCCCTCCACTTT,CASSRGGQNSPLHF,-,TRBJ1-6,TRBV10-2,-
TGTGCCAGCAGCTTGTCCCGTACTCGGGCCCGGCGGTATGGCTACACCTTC,CASSLSRTRARRYGYTF,-,TRBJ1-2,TRBV5-6,-
TGTGCCAGCAGCTTAAATTGGGGTTCTAGCACAGATACGCAGTATTTT,CASSLNWGSSTDTQYF,-,TRBJ2-3,TRBV7-3,-
TGTGCCAGCAGGCCCGGCGTAGGGGAAAAACTGTTTTTT,CASRPGVGEKLFF,-,TRBJ1-4,TRBV6-4,-
TGTGCCAGCAGACCTAGGGAAATCAGAGAGACCCAGTACTTC,CASRPREIRETQYF,-,TRBJ2-5,TRBV7-2,-
TGCGCCAGCAGCCAAGACTTGCCGGGATGGCAGTTCTTC,CASSQDLPGWQFF,-,TRBJ2-1,TRBV4-3,-
TGTGCCAGCAGCTTGGTTAGCGTTAATGAAAAACTGTTTTTT,CASSLVSVNEKLFF,-,TRBJ1-4,TRBV5-7,-
TGTGCCAGCAGCACGGGGGATTCAGGCACAGATACGCAGTATTTT,CASSTGDSGTDTQYF,-,TRBJ2-3,TRBV5-4,few
TGTGCCAGCAGCCAGGGGTGGGGCTACACCTTC,CASSQGWGYTF,-,TRBJ1-2,TRBV7-9,few
TGCGCCAGCAGCCACCCAGGGTTGCGGCGGGGGGCCCTCCAAGAGACCCAGTACTTC,CASSHPGLRRGALQETQYF,TRBD2,TRBJ2-5,TRBV4-1,once
TGTGCCATCAACCCGGGACAGAGAAACTATGGCTACACCTTC,CAINPGQRNYGYTF,TRBD1,TRBJ1-2,TRBV10-3,-
TGCGCCAGCAGCCAAGACTGGCTAGCGGGGGGCCACCGGGAGACCCAGTACTTC,CASSQDWLAGGHRETQYF,TRBD2,TRBJ2-5,TRBV4-1,-
TGTGCCAGTAGTATCAGGGACCGGGAGTCTTACGAGCAGTACTTC,CASSIRDRESYEQYF,-,TRBJ2-7,TRBV19,-
TGTGCCAGCAGCGTAGAGGACAGCTATAATTCACCCCTCCACTTT,CASSVEDSYNSPLHF,-,TRBJ1-6,TRBV9,-
TGCGCCAGCAGCTTGGGCCGAGATCAGCCCCAGCATTTT,CASSLGRDQPQHF,-,TRBJ1-5,TRBV5-1,once
TGTGCCAGCAGCTTACCGACAGGGCCCTACGAGCAGTACTTC,CASSLPTGPYEQYF,TRBD1,TRBJ2-7,TRBV7-9,-
TGTGCCAGCAGTGATTTTAATGAAAAACTGTTTTTT,CASSDFNEKLFF,-,TRBJ1-4,TRBV28,-
TGCGCCAGCACACGCGGGGGGAGCGAGACCCAGTACTTC,CASTRGGSETQYF,TRBD2,TRBJ2-5,TRBV5-1,few
TGCGCCAGCAGGGAGGTGAACACTGAAGCTTTCTTT,CASREVNTEAFF,-,TRBJ1-1,TRBV5-1,-
TGTGCCAGCAGTGGCCTAGCGGGTCTGGCGACCCAGTACTTC,CASSGLAGLATQYF,TRBD2,TRBJ2-5,TRBV11-2,-